One and the same sample provided the 16 T cell receptor beta chains below, sequenced in a study of blood T cell repertoires in COVID-19. Profiled with immunoSEQ multiplex PCR; TCRdb holds only in-frame clones, not every one. The data show around 400,000 clones, more than 70% seen once. Sequencing input: PBMCs or T cells enriched from blood (not recorded which). Receptors originate from a woman aged 18-29 years who had been exposed to COVID-19.

The chain combines TRBV7-9 with TRBJ2-1, with 9 bases that match TRBD2. CDR3 length: 16 amino acids. From germline, CDR1 is SEHNR and CDR2 FQNEAQ (reference sequence). With 1 base clipped from V and 7 bases from J, the junction kept 8 bases outside the gene matches. The CDR3 is CASSLVGSGSLNEQFF. The CDR3, as DNA: TGTGCCAGCAGCTTAGTTGGTAGCGGGAGTTTGAATGAGCAGTTCTTC.

This chain connects TRBV6-5 to TRBJ1-1; D might be TRBD1 (6 bases). The length of the CDR3 is 14 residues. Trimming removed 6 bases from V and 2 bases from J, with 13 bases in between. Per germline, CDR1 MNHEY and CDR2 SVGAGI. CDR3 amino acids: CASSRQGLNTEAFF. CDR3 coding DNA: TGTGCCAGCAGCCGCCAGGGGCTAAACACTGAAGCTTTCTTT.

V usage is TRBV18 and J usage is TRBJ1-1, with D maybe TRBD1 (6 bases). CDR1 is KGHSH and CDR2 is LQKENI in the germline V gene. CDR3 length: 14 amino acids. Trimming left V 4 bases short and J 0 bases short, with 9 bases between. The CDR3 coding sequence is TGTGCCAGCTCACGCGACAGGTTGAACACTGAAGCTTTCTTT. It is translated as CASSRDRLNTEAFF.

V gene TRBV5-1 combines with J gene TRBJ2-1, with TRBD2 identical over 8 bases. CDR1 and CDR2 (germline): SGHRS, YFSETQ. This CDR3 spans 15 amino acids. V was clipped by 2 bases and J by 4 bases; unmatched bases: 5. CDR3 in DNA: TGCGCCAGCAGCTTAGCGGGAGCGGAGTACAATGAGCAGTTCTTC. Amino acids: CASSLAGAEYNEQFF. The complete variable domain, with remaining parts taken from reference TRBV5-1 and TRBJ2-1, reads KAGVTQTPRYLIKTRGQQVTLSCSPISGHRSVSWYQQTPGQGLQFLFEYFSETQRNKGNFPGRFSGRQFSNSRSEMNVSTLELGDSALYLCASSLAGAEYNEQFFGPGTRLTVL.

The J gene is TRBJ2-7, the V gene TRBV11-2, with TRBD2 identical over 9 bases. V lost 4 bases to trimming and J lost 3 bases; unmatched junction nucleotides: 13. This CDR3 contains 17 residues. The germline CDR1 and CDR2 sequences are SGHAT and FQNNGV. The CDR3 DNA sequence: TGTGCCAGCAGCTCCTCTGTCCTAGCGGGAATACTCTACGAGCAGTACTTC. Residues: CASSSSVLAGILYEQYF.

V gene TRBV7-2 combines with J gene TRBJ1-5, with 7 bases aligning to TRBD1. Per germline, CDR1 SGHTA and CDR2 FQGNSA. J lost 1 base, V lost 3 bases, and 3 bases had no gene match. The CDR3 is 15 amino acids. CDR3 coding DNA: TGTGCCAGCAGCTTGTCGGGACAGAGCAATCAGCCCCAGCATTTT. The encoded protein is CASSLSGQSNQPQHF.

This chain links TRBV11-2 with TRBJ1-4, with 9 bases matching TRBD1. With 0 bases clipped from V and 10 bases from J, the junction kept 9 bases outside the gene matches. This CDR3 is 16 amino acids long. CDR1 is SGHAT and CDR2 is FQNNGV in the germline V gene. DNA for the CDR3: TGTGCCAGCAGCTTAGATCGAACAGGGGGCGCAGGAAAACTGTTTTTT. Its translation is CASSLDRTGGAGKLFF.

The chain combines TRBV27 with TRBJ2-3, with 9 bases that match TRBD2. The germline CDR1 and CDR2 sequences are MNHEY and SMNVEV (reference sequence). This CDR3 contains 16 residues. With 4 bases clipped from V and 4 bases from J, the junction kept 9 bases outside the gene matches. The CDR3 sequence is CASSSRREGWADTQYF. The CDR3 DNA is TGTGCCAGCAGTTCCCGGCGGGAGGGTTGGGCAGATACGCAGTATTTT.

The chain combines TRBV6-2 or TRBV6-3 with TRBJ1-5, with a tentative D call TRBD1 (5 bases). Trimming cost V 2 bases and J 2 bases, with 13 bases left between them. From germline, CDR1 is MNHEY and CDR2 SVGEGT. This CDR3 has 16 amino acids. CDR3 coding DNA: TGTGCCAGCAGTTACCCAGGGTTAGTAGGCAATCAGCCCCAGCATTTT. Its translation: CASSYPGLVGNQPQHF.

This chain connects TRBV9 to TRBJ2-7; a weak D match, TRBD2 (6 bases). The length of the CDR3 is 16 residues. Germline assignment: CDR1 SGDLS and CDR2 YYNGEE. V was clipped by 0 bases and J by 6 bases, with 19 bases between them. As DNA, the CDR3 is TGTGCCAGCAGCGTAGGGAATAGCGGCATCAAGGGCGAGCAGTACTTC. Residues: CASSVGNSGIKGEQYF.

The V call is TRBV28, the J call TRBJ2-1; 7 positions agree with TRBD2. The V segment lost 7 bases and the J segment 5 bases; nucleotides outside the gene matches: 8. CDR1 and CDR2 from the germline V gene are MDHEN and SYDVKM. This CDR3 has 14 amino acids. The CDR3: CASKGGRSHNEQFF. The CDR3 DNA follows: TGTGCCAGCAAGGGCGGGAGATCCCACAATGAGCAGTTCTTC.

This clone was picked up a small number of times. The chain has TRBV5-4 and TRBJ2-7, with D possibly being TRBD2 (7 bases). V was cut by 5 bases and J by 6 bases, with 21 bases left in between. The CDR3 length is 15 residues. CDR1 and CDR2 (germline): SGHNT, YYREEE (reference sequence). CDR3 nucleotides: TGTGCCAGCAGACTCCGGGGGGCCCTTGGAAGCGAGCAGTACTTC. It codes for CASRLRGALGSEQYF. Using reference TRBV5-4 and TRBJ2-7 for the parts outside the CDR3, the full variable domain is ETGVTQSPTHLIKTRGQQVTLRCSSQSGHNTVSWYQQALGQGPQFIFQYYREEENGRGNFPPRFSGLQFPNYSSELNVNALELDDSALYLCASRLRGALGSEQYFGPGTRLTVT.

This sequence joins TRBV19 and TRBJ2-1; 11 nucleotides agree with TRBD1. This CDR3 region has 15 residues. V gave up 5 bases and J gave up 7 bases; unmatched junction bases: 7. Germline CDR1 reads LNHDA; CDR2 reads SQIVND (reference sequence). CDR3 DNA sequence: TGTGCCAGTAGTCCCGGACAGGGGGCTGGAAATGAGCAGTTCTTC. It yields the protein CASSPGQGAGNEQFF.

J is TRBJ1-1 and V is TRBV5-3; D uncertain. TRBV5-3 is labeled an ORF, and its function is uncertain. V was pared by 4 bases and J by 0 bases, with 16 bases between. The CDR3 consists of 16 residues. The chain's CDR3 is CARSLRFAGMNTEAFF. Written as DNA, the CDR3 is TGTGCCAGAAGCCTAAGGTTTGCGGGCATGAACACTGAAGCTTTCTTT.

V gene TRBV10-2 combines with J gene TRBJ2-1; 10 nucleotides agree with TRBD2. The CDR3 totals 14 residues. V lost 2 bases to trimming and J lost 9 bases; unmatched junction nucleotides: 4. CDR1 is WSHSY and CDR2 is SAAADI in the germline V gene. This CDR3 reads CASSEGLAVSEQFF. For the CDR3, the DNA is TGCGCCAGCAGTGAGGGACTAGCGGTTTCTGAGCAGTTCTTC.

The genes are TRBV4-1 and TRBJ2-2, with 10 bases matching TRBD2. CDR3 length: 16 amino acids. Germline trimming cut 4 bases from V and 1 base from J; bases unmatched to any gene: 3. Germline CDR1 reads MGHRA; CDR2 reads YSYEKL. CDR3 residues: CASSPASGRNTGELFF. As DNA, the CDR3 is TGCGCCAGCAGCCCCGCTAGCGGGAGGAACACCGGGGAGCTGTTTTTT.